This TCR beta chain comes out of a study of blood T cell repertoires in COVID-19. Study-level information: The United States, Italy and Spain were the sources of the acute and convalescent COVID-19 samples. In each case, the material was cDNA or gDNA derived from T cells, B-cell-depleted T cells, or PBMCs.

Authors' processing steps: Amplified reference gene primers provided the basis for estimating nucleated cell counts. TCRdb keeps only in-frame clones here, not all; method: immunoSEQ multiplex PCR. V and J calls and clone size are copied from that table; D and trimming were computed from the DNA. The sample lists tens of thousands of clones, more than 75% seen once, with approximately 25% in the top ten. The CDR3 covers 14 residues. Germline CDR1 and CDR2: SGHRS and YFSETQ. J was trimmed by 2 bases and V by 4 bases; bases with no gene match: 4. The chain links TRBV5-1 to TRBJ1-2, with TRBD1 matching over 8 bases. Input material: peripheral blood. This receptor was obtained from a woman of 80 years or more with acute or convalescent COVID-19. In DNA, the CDR3 is TGCGCCAGCAGCGTGGACAGGGTGAACTATGGCTACACCTTC. Its protein is CASSVDRVNYGYTF.